Below, 3 T cell receptor beta chains from the same sample are listed, as sequenced in a study of metastatic and nonmetastatic thyroid tumors. Thyroid surgery had not been preceded by any treatment in any patient. TCRdb redid the clone calls on the PCR reads using MiXCR. The table lists 25,000 to 30,000 clones, more than 25% of them singletons, with about 6% in the top ten. Sequences were obtained from blood. The receptor set was obtained from a female donor with papillary thyroid cancer or a benign thyroid nodule (not recorded which). Some clones in this sample may be carry-over from other donors' samples.

By sample share, this clone is medium-sized. The gene calls are TRBV18 and TRBJ2-7, with D perhaps matching TRBD1 or TRBD2 (5 bases each). Trimming took off 3 bases at V and 0 bases at J, with 12 bases between the two ends. Germline CDR1 reads KGHSH; CDR2 reads LQKENI. This CDR3 contains 15 residues. CDR3 amino acids: CASSPGDLFSYEQYF. The CDR3 DNA follows: TGTGCCAGCTCACCGGGGGACCTTTTCTCCTACGAGCAGTACTTC.

Many counts were recorded for this clone. The same CDR3 arises from other DNA sequences in this sample as well. The V and J genes are TRBV7-6 and TRBJ1-1; D is ambiguous. The CDR3 is made up of 14 amino acids. The V end lost 1 base, the J end lost 1 base, and 7 bases lay between the germline ends. Germline V gives CDR1 SGHVS, CDR2 FNYEAQ. CDR3 sequence reads: CASSLVGKNTEAFF. The DNA for the CDR3 is TGTGCCAGCAGCTTAGTGGGCAAGAACACTGAAGCTTTCTTT.

This clone was observed at least ten times. This chain joins TRBV24-1 and TRBJ2-3; D is perhaps TRBD1 (6 bases). The germline CDR1 and CDR2 sequences are KGHDR and SFDVKD. Trimming took 3 bases from V and 4 from J, leaving 19 bases between them. This CDR3 is 17 amino acids long. The CDR3 reads CATSDTPGAGDADTQYF. CDR3 nucleotide sequence: TGTGCCACCAGTGATACACCAGGGGCAGGGGATGCAGATACGCAGTATTTT.